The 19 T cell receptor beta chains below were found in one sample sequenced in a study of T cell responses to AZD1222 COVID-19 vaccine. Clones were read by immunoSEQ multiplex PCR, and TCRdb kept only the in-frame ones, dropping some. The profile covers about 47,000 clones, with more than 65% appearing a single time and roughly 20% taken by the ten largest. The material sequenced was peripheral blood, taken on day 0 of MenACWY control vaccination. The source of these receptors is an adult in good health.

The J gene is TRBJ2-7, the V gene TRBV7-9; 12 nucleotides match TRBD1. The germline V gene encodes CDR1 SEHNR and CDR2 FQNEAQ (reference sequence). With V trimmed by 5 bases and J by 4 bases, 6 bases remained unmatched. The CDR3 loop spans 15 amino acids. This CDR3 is CASSPQGQGAYEQYF. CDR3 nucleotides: TGTGCCAGCAGCCCCCAGGGACAGGGGGCTTACGAGCAGTACTTC.

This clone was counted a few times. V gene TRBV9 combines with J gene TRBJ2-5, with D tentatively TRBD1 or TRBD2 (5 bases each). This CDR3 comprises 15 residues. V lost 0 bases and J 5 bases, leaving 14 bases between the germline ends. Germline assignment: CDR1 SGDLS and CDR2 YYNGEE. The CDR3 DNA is TGTGCCAGCAGCGTAGCAATGGGGCGCGGGGAGACCCAGTACTTC. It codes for CASSVAMGRGETQYF. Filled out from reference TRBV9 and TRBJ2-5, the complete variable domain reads DSGVTQTPKHLITATGQRVTLRCSPRSGDLSVYWYQQSLDQGLQFLIQYYNGEERAKGNILERFSAQQFPDLHSELNLSSLELGDSALYFCASSVAMGRGETQYFGPGTRLLVL.

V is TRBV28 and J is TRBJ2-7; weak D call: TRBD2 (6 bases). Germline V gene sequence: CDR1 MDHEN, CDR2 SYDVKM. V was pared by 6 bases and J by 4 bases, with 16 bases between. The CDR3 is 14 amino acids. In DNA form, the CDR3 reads TGTGCCAGCAGCAGACTAGTTGGGGTTTACGAGCAGTACTTC. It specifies CASSRLVGVYEQYF.

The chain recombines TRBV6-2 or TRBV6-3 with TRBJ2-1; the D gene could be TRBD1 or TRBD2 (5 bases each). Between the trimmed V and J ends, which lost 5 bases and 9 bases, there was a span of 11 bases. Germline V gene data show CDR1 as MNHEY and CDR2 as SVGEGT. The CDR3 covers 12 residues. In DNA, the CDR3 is TGTGCCAGCAGTCGAGGGGTGGCTGAGCAGTTCTTC. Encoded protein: CASSRGVAEQFF.

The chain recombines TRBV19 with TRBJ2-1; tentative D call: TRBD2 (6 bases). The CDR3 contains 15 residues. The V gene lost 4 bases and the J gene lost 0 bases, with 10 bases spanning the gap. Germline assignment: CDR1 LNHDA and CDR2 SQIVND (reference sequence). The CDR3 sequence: CASSSLARSYNEQFF. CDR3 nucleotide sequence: TGTGCCAGTAGTAGCCTAGCGCGCTCCTACAATGAGCAGTTCTTC.

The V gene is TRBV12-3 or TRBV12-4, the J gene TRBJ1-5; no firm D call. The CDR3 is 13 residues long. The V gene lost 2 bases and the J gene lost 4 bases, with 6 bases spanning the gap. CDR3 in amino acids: CASSLHRNQPQHF. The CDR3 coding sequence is TGTGCCAGCAGTTTACATAGGAATCAGCCCCAGCATTTT.

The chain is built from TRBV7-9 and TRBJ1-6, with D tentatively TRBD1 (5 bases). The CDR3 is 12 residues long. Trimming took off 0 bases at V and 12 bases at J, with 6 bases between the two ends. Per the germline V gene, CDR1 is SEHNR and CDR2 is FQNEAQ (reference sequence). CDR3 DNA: TGTGCCAGCAGCTTAGCGGGGCGACCCCTCCACTTT. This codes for CASSLAGRPLHF.

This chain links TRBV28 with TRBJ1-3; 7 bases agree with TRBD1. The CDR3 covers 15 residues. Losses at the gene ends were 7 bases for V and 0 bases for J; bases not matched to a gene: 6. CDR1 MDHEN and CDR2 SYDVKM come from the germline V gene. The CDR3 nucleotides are TGTGCCAGCACCTCCGGGACAGTCTCTGGAAACACCATATATTTT. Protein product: CASTSGTVSGNTIYF.

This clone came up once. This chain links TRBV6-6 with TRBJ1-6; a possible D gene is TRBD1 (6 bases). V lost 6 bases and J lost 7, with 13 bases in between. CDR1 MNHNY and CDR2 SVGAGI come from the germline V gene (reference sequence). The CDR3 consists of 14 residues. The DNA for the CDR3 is TGTGCCAGCAGCTATACAGGGACCAATTCACCCCTCCACTTT. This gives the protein CASSYTGTNSPLHF.

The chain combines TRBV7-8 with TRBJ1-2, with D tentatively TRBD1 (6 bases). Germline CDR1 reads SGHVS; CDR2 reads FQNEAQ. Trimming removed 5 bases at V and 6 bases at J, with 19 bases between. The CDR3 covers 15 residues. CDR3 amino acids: CASSRTEGRDNGYTF. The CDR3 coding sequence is TGTGCCAGCAGCCGGACAGAGGGAAGGGACAATGGCTACACCTTC.

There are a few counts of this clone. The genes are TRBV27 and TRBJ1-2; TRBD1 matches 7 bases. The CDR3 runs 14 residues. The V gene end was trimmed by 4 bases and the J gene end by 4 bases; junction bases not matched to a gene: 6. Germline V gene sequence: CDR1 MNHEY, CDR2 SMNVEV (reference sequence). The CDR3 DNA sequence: TGTGCCAGCAGTTCCCGGACAGGCCCCTATGGCTACACCTTC. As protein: CASSSRTGPYGYTF.

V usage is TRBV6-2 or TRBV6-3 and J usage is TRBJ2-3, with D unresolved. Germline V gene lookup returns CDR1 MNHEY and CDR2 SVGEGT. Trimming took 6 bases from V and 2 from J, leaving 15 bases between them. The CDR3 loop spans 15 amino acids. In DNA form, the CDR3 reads TGTGCCAGCAGCTATACAGTGGCGGTCACAGATACGCAGTATTTT. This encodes CASSYTVAVTDTQYF.

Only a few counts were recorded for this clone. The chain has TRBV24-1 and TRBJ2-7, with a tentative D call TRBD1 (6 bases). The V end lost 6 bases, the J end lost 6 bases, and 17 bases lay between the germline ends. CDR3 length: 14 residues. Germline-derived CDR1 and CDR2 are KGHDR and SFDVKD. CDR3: CATSKGLAGAEQYF. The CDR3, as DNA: TGTGCCACCAGTAAGGGATTGGCAGGGGCCGAGCAGTACTTC.

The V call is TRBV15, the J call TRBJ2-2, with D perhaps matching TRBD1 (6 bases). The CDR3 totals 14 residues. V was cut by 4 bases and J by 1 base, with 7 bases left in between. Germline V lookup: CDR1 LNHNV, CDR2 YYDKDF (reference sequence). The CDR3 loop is CATSIQGNTGELFF. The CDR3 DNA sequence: TGTGCCACCAGCATACAGGGGAACACCGGGGAGCTGTTTTTT.

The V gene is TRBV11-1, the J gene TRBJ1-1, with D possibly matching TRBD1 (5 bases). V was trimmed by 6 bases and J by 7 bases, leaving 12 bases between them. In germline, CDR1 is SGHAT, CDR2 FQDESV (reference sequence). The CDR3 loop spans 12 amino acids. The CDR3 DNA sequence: TGTGCCAGCAGTTTATTAAGGGGTGAAGCTTTCTTT. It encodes CASSLLRGEAFF.

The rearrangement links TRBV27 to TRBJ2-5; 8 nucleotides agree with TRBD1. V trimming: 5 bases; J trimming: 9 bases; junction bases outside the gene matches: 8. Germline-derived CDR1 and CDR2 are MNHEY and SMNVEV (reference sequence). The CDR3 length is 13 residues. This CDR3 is CASSPQGVRAQYF. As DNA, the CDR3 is TGTGCCAGCAGTCCACAGGGGGTCAGAGCCCAGTACTTC.

The CDR3 region has the DNA TGTGCCAGCAGTTCCGGGGGCACAGCGGAGCCCCAGCATTTT. The encoded protein is CASSSGGTAEPQHF. The chain combines TRBV27 with TRBJ1-5; D may be TRBD1 (6 bases). The V gene's germline CDR1 is MNHEY and CDR2 SMNVEV (reference sequence). V was clipped by 4 bases and J by 8 bases, with 15 bases between them. The CDR3 contains 14 residues.

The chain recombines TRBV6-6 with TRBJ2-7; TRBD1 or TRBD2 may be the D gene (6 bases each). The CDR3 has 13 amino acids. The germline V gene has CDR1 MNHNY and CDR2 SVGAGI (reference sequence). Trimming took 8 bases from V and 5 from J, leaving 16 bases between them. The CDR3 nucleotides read TGTGCCAGCCAGACCACAGGGAGGAACGAGCAGTACTTC. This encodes CASQTTGRNEQYF.

This CDR3 reads CAIRPTGGNTEAFF. The CDR3 DNA sequence: TGTGCCATCAGACCGACAGGGGGGAACACTGAAGCTTTCTTT. This sequence joins TRBV10-3 and TRBJ1-1; TRBD1 matches 9 bases. The CDR3 has 14 amino acids. V lost 6 bases, J lost 1 base, and 3 bases stayed unmatched. The V gene's germline CDR1 is ENHRY and CDR2 SYGVKD.